The rows below give T cell receptor beta chains drawn from one sample of a study of CD8 T cells in Susac syndrome. Each CDR3 protein is one row after TCRdb ran MiXCR on the immunoSEQ multiplex PCR reads. The profile shows approximately 110,000 distinct CDR3 sequences, around 95% of them singletons. The source material was CD4+ T cells from PBMCs. These receptors came from a human donor in good health. The CDR3 runs from the conserved cysteine through the conserved F or W. The D gene is left open where the match is weak. Clone size, where shown, is once, few, many, or a class for clones that have expanded.

clone size	D gene	V gene	J gene	CDR3 protein	CDR3 DNA
-	-	TRBV20-1	TRBJ1-5	CSADRIEGSNQPQHF	TGCAGTGCAGACCGGATAGAGGGGAGCAATCAGCCCCAGCATTTT
-	-	TRBV29-1	TRBJ2-3	CTQVIGSQADTQYF	TGCACCCAGGTTATCGGGAGTCAGGCAGATACGCAGTATTTT
once	-	TRBV12-3/TRBV12-4	TRBJ2-3	CASSFQGTTPTDTQYF	TGTGCCAGCAGTTTCCAGGGGACTACCCCCACAGATACGCAGTATTTT
-	TRBD2	TRBV4-2	TRBJ2-7	CASSQDRTGGPSEQYF	TGTGCCAGCAGCCAAGATCGAACGGGAGGGCCATCCGAGCAGTACTTC
-	-	TRBV27	TRBJ2-7	CASSSHAFYEQYF	TGTGCCAGCAGTTCCCATGCCTTCTACGAGCAGTACTTC
-	TRBD1	TRBV9	TRBJ2-6	CASSTQTGAANVLTF	TGTGCCAGCAGCACTCAGACAGGGGCGGCCAACGTCCTGACTTTC
-	-	TRBV28	TRBJ1-6	CATGPGGSPLHF	TGTGCCACCGGGCCTGGTGGATCACCCCTCCACTTT
-	TRBD2	TRBV29-1	TRBJ2-3	CSVDGLAGVPTDTQYF	TGCAGCGTTGATGGACTAGCGGGAGTTCCCACAGATACGCAGTATTTT
-	-	TRBV20-1	TRBJ1-1	CSASPGRTFTEAFF	TGCAGTGCTAGCCCGGGACGGACATTCACTGAAGCTTTCTTT
-	-	TRBV29-1	TRBJ1-5	CSVENNRDHSNQPQHF	TGCAGCGTCGAAAACAACCGGGACCATAGCAATCAGCCCCAGCATTTT
-	-	TRBV3-1	TRBJ1-1	CASGFGEAFF	TGTGCCAGCGGGTTCGGTGAAGCTTTCTTT
-	TRBD1	TRBV30	TRBJ2-7	CAWGTGGSYEQYF	TGTGCCTGGGGGACAGGGGGCTCTTACGAGCAGTACTTC
-	TRBD2	TRBV20-1	TRBJ2-2	CSARDQRGGNTGELFF	TGCAGTGCTAGAGATCAGCGGGGTGGAAACACCGGGGAGCTGTTTTTT
-	-	TRBV19	TRBJ2-5	CASSMGTSPETQYF	TGTGCCAGTAGTATGGGGACGAGCCCAGAGACCCAGTACTTC
-	TRBD2	TRBV7-2	TRBJ2-7	CASSFTSGPYEQYF	TGTGCCAGCAGCTTTACTAGCGGCCCCTACGAGCAGTACTTC
-	TRBD1	TRBV30	TRBJ2-3	CAWSQGAGTDTQYF	TGTGCCTGGAGTCAGGGGGCAGGCACAGATACGCAGTATTTT
-	-	TRBV4-2	TRBJ2-5	CASSQVPGPQETQYF	TGTGCCAGCAGCCAGGTTCCGGGACCCCAAGAGACCCAGTACTTC
once	-	TRBV7-2	TRBJ2-4	CASSIFRQVDIQYF	TGTGCCAGCAGCATTTTTAGACAGGTTGACATTCAGTACTTC
-	TRBD2	TRBV4-3	TRBJ2-7	CASSQVAGGARYEQYF	TGCGCCAGCAGCCAAGTAGCGGGAGGGGCGAGGTACGAGCAGTACTTC
-	-	TRBV12-3/TRBV12-4	TRBJ2-4	CASTELRGGGAKNIQYF	TGTGCCAGCACCGAGCTTAGGGGAGGGGGAGCCAAAAACATTCAGTACTTC
-	-	TRBV12-3/TRBV12-4	TRBJ2-1	CATSTGNRVNEQFF	TGTGCCACTTCCACCGGGAACAGGGTTAATGAGCAGTTCTTC
-	-	TRBV29-1	TRBJ2-7	CSVDHGDREQYF	TGCAGCGTTGATCATGGGGATCGCGAGCAGTACTTC
-	TRBD1	TRBV29-1	TRBJ1-2	CSVGHRQGNYGYTF	TGCAGCGTTGGCCATAGACAGGGTAACTATGGCTACACCTTC
-	-	TRBV4-3	TRBJ2-3	CASSQSYRETDTQYF	TGCGCCAGCAGCCAAAGTTACAGGGAAACAGATACGCAGTATTTT
-	-	TRBV5-1	TRBJ1-5	CASSLDLSQPQHF	TGCGCCAGCAGCTTGGACTTGTCGCAGCCCCAGCATTTT
-	TRBD2	TRBV4-1	TRBJ2-3	CASRLAGATDTQYF	TGCGCCAGCAGACTAGCGGGGGCTACAGATACGCAGTATTTT
-	TRBD2	TRBV11-3	TRBJ2-2	CASSLGRTSGPANTGELFF	TGTGCCAGCAGCTTAGGCCGGACTAGCGGACCGGCGAACACCGGGGAGCTGTTTTTT
-	-	TRBV7-2	TRBJ2-6	CASSLAGGTGANVLTF	TGTGCCAGCAGCTTAGCGGGCGGGACTGGGGCCAACGTCCTGACTTTC